This TCR beta chain was recorded in a study of neurological immune-mediated disorders. This clonotype has a handful of counts. V lost 3 bases to trimming and J lost 0 bases, with 9 bases between them. The CDR3 sequence is 14 residues long. Germline CDR1 and CDR2: GTSNPN and SVGIG (reference sequence). MiXCR, applied by TCRdb to the 5' RACE reads, yields one record per CDR3 protein. Here the sample spans 17,000 or so distinct CDR3 sequences, about a quarter being singletons. The chain has TRBV30 and TRBJ1-3; tentative D call: TRBD1 (5 bases). This sequence was found in a middle-aged man with HTLV-1-associated myelopathy (HAM/TSP). The sequencing sample was made of PBMCs. In DNA, the CDR3 is TGTGCCTGGAGCTTGGGACCCTCTGGAAACACCATATATTTT. Its protein is CAWSLGPSGNTIYF.